Sequencing of this TCR beta chain was carried out in a study of T cells in Graves' hyperthyroidism and ophthalmopathy. This clonotype has only a few counts. The antigen is unknown. If no ophthalmopathy progression occurred within 18 months, Graves' hyperthyroidism was stable. PBMCs were sourced from approximately 9 ml fresh peripheral blood. Amplification yielded TCR beta CDR3 regions, with RNA transcripts as the source. HTBI primers were the set used in a first-round RT-PCR of the TCR CDR3. TCRdb re-called the multiplex PCR reads with MiXCR, one entry per CDR3 protein. The repertoire has under 650,000 distinct CDR3 sequences, 16% of them found once; the top ten carry around 4%. The study's findings and limits: The model's output predicted ophthalmopathy at a median of around 6.9 months prior to onset. Also found in blood were most expanded thyroid clonotypes above 0.001.

The receptor comes from a woman in her 30s with Graves' hyperthyroidism. Material: blood.

In DNA, the CDR3 is TGTGCCAGCAGCTTACTAGTAGTCACAACCACCGGGGAGCTGTTTTTT. Translating gives CASSLLVVTTTGELFF. This chain joins TRBV7-9 and TRBJ2-2; no definite D call. Per the germline V gene, CDR1 is SEHNR and CDR2 is FQNEAQ (reference sequence). The V and J ends lost 2 bases and 4 bases respectively, with 14 bases between them. The CDR3 has 16 residues.